The T cell receptor (beta chain) under discussion was sequenced for a study of cytomegalovirus exposure and HLA in healthy donors. General study findings and limits: Analysis performed later showed TCR beta chains linked to HLA being more clonally expanded than equally common others. Rarity marked most TCR sequences, yet some public TCRs occurred in many donors.

The donors were healthy bone marrow donors. On this clone itself: Its specificity is not known.

The PCR had 60 Vbeta and 13 Jbeta primers. In the authors' workflow: In a later analysis, of 84 million or so unique beta chains, about 10 million appeared in at least two donors. TCRdb keeps only in-frame clones here, not all; method: immunoSEQ multiplex PCR. The DNA gave D and trimming, while V, J and clone size come from that table. The sample shows more than 95,000 clones, around 78% of them seen only once. Sequences were obtained from PBMCs. The source is a man in his sixties in good health and CMV-seropositive.

CDR3 coding DNA: TGTGCCTGGAGTGTTGAGAGTAATTCACCCCTCCACTTT. This codes for CAWSVESNSPLHF. V usage is TRBV30 and J usage is TRBJ1-6, with no clear D. Germline lookup yields CDR1 GTSNPN and CDR2 SVGIG (reference sequence). The CDR3 totals 13 residues. V lost 0 bases and J lost 6, with 6 bases in between. The entire variable domain, with the rest obtained from reference TRBV30 and TRBJ1-6, is as follows: SQTIHQWPATLVQPVGSPLSLECTVEGTSNPNLYWYRQAAGRGLQLLFYSVGIGQISSEVPQNLSASRPQDRQFILSSKKLLLSDSGFYLCAWSVESNSPLHFGNGTRLTVT.